This TCR beta chain stems from a study of T cell repertoires in cytomegalovirus infection. V dropped 7 bases and J dropped 8 bases, with 18 bases sitting between them. The length of the CDR3 is 14 residues. TCRdb re-called the reads through MiXCR, storing one row per CDR3 protein. The table includes 200,000 or so distinct CDR3 sequences, around two fifths detected once. This clonotype was counted a few times. Its specificity is not known. V gene TRBV12-3 or TRBV12-4 combines with J gene TRBJ2-1; no clear D. The receptor's source is a human donor in good health (CMV status not recorded). Some clones in this sample may be carry-over from other donors' samples. The sequenced sample was CD8+ T cells from cultured PBMCs, obtained from culture after CMV antigen stimulation. The CDR3 nucleotides are TGTGCCAGCACGTATACGGGCGCTGTGGATGAGCAGTTCTTC. Amino acid sequence: CASTYTGAVDEQFF.